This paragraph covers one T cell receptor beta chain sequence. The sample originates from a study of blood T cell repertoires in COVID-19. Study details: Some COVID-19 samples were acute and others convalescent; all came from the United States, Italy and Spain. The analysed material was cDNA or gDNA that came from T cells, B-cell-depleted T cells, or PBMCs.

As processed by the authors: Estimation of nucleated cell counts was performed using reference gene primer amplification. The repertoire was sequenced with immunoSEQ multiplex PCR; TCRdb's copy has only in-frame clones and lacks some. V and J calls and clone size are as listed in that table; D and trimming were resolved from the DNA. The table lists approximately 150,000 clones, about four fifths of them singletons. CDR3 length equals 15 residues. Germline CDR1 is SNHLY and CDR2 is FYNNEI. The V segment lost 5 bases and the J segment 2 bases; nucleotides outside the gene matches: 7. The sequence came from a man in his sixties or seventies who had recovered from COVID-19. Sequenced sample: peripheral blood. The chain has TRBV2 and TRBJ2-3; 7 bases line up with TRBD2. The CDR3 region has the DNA TGTGCCAGCAGTACCCGACTAGCTCTCACAGATACGCAGTATTTT. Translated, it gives CASSTRLALTDTQYF. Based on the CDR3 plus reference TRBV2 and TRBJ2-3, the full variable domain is EPEVTQTPSHQVTQMGQEVILRCVPISNHLYFYWYRQILGQKVEFLVSFYNNEISEKSEIFDDQFSVERPDGSNFTLKIRSTKLEDSAMYFCASSTRLALTDTQYFGPGTRLTVL.